The 32 T cell receptor beta chains presented below share a single source sample, sequenced in a study of shared T cell receptors in the human thymus. Assay used: immunoSEQ multiplex PCR; TCRdb lists only in-frame clones, some missing. The data hold hundreds of thousands of clones, with around nine tenths observed a single time. This sample also appeared in a second study, on human thymus T cells.

The sequencing input was thymocytes. The receptors were sampled from a boy younger than two with a congenital heart defect.

The genes are TRBV20-1 and TRBJ2-7; 7 bases match TRBD1. The CDR3 is 11 amino acids. With V trimmed by 6 bases and J by 7 bases, 6 bases remained unmatched. The germline V gene encodes CDR1 DFQATT and CDR2 SNEGSKA (reference sequence). The CDR3 DNA reads as TGCAGTGCCACCACAGGGGATGAGCAGTACTTC. Its translation is CSATTGDEQYF.

The rearrangement joins TRBV5-4 to TRBJ2-2, with TRBD1 matching 7 bases. Germline V gene data show CDR1 as SGHNT and CDR2 as YYREEE (reference sequence). Trimming took 5 bases from V and 2 from J; bases not matched to a gene: 12. There are 17 residues in the CDR3. The CDR3 spells CASSLNSDRSNTGELFF. The CDR3 DNA reads TGTGCCAGCAGTTTAAACTCGGACAGGAGCAACACCGGGGAGCTGTTTTTT.

This chain uses TRBV18 with TRBJ2-7; TRBD2 matches 7 bases. Germline CDR1 and CDR2: KGHSH and LQKENI. Losses at the gene ends were 4 bases for V and 3 bases for J; bases not matched to a gene: 9. CDR3 length: 15 amino acids. The CDR3 bases are TGTGCCAGCTCACGGGTGACTAGCCATATCTACGAGCAGTACTTC. Encoded protein: CASSRVTSHIYEQYF.

This sequence joins TRBV2 and TRBJ2-1; D remains ambiguous. The CDR3 runs 15 residues. Germline-derived CDR1 and CDR2 are SNHLY and FYNNEI. V was pared by 2 bases and J by 4 bases, with 12 bases between. In DNA, the CDR3 is TGTGCCAGCAGTGAATGGCCTGAAAAATACAATGAGCAGTTCTTC. It codes for CASSEWPEKYNEQFF. Filled out from reference TRBV2 and TRBJ2-1, the complete variable domain reads EPEVTQTPSHQVTQMGQEVILRCVPISNHLYFYWYRQILGQKVEFLVSFYNNEISEKSEIFDDQFSVERPDGSNFTLKIRSTKLEDSAMYFCASSEWPEKYNEQFFGPGTRLTVL.

The chain links TRBV19 to TRBJ1-3, with D perhaps matching TRBD1 (5 bases). CDR1 is LNHDA and CDR2 is SQIVND in the germline V gene (reference sequence). Deletions cut 5 bases from V and 4 bases from J, with 15 bases between. The CDR3 totals 15 residues. The CDR3 here is CASSGAPGKGNTIYF. The DNA for the CDR3 is TGTGCCAGTAGTGGTGCCCCAGGGAAAGGAAACACCATATATTTT.

The chain carries TRBV4-3 and TRBJ2-1, with D maybe TRBD2 (6 bases). Germline CDR1 and CDR2: LGHNA and YSLEER. V lost 0 bases and J lost 9, with 24 bases in between. The CDR3 has 18 residues. The CDR3 bases are TGCGCCAGCAGCCAAGAAGGATCGTTGCGGGACCGGAGGAGTGAGCAGTTCTTC. Translating gives CASSQEGSLRDRRSEQFF.

This clone came up once. The chain is built from TRBV4-3 and TRBJ1-4; 7 bases line up with TRBD1. The CDR3 runs to 16 residues. Germline V lookup: CDR1 LGHNA, CDR2 YSLEER. V was pared by 4 bases and J by 0 bases, with 5 bases of the junction left unmatched. The CDR3 protein is CASSRTGQSTNEKLFF. In DNA form, the CDR3 reads TGCGCCAGCAGCCGGACGGGACAGTCAACTAATGAAAAACTGTTTTTT.

Only one count was recorded for this clone. V is TRBV7-2 and J is TRBJ2-7; possible D gene TRBD2, 7 bases. There are 15 residues in the CDR3. Germline V gene lookup returns CDR1 SGHTA and CDR2 FQGNSA. V lost 5 bases to trimming and J lost 5 bases, with 19 bases between them. For the CDR3, the DNA is TGTGCCAGCAGCCGGGTAGGCGGGGGCGCCCACGAGCAGTACTTC. This translates into CASSRVGGGAHEQYF.

V usage is TRBV7-8 and J usage is TRBJ1-2; TRBD1 might be the D (6 bases). The V gene's germline CDR1 is SGHVS and CDR2 FQNEAQ. Trimming cost V 6 bases and J 6 bases, with 23 bases left between them. The length of the CDR3 is 16 residues. The CDR3 loop reads CASSPPPTGPIDGYTF. In DNA form, the CDR3 reads TGTGCCAGCAGTCCGCCCCCTACAGGGCCCATCGATGGCTACACCTTC.

The V gene is TRBV11-1, the J gene TRBJ2-7; tentative D call: TRBD1 (5 bases). This CDR3 spans 13 amino acids. With 5 bases removed from V and 2 bases from J, the gap between germline ends came to 10 bases. Germline lookup yields CDR1 SGHAT and CDR2 FQDESV (reference sequence). CDR3 DNA: TGTGCCAGCAGCCGACAGAAAACCTACGAGCAGTACTTC. It yields the protein CASSRQKTYEQYF.

The chain carries TRBV27 and TRBJ2-1; 12 positions agree with TRBD1. The CDR3 loop spans 13 amino acids. The J segment lost 9 bases and the V segment lost 6 bases, leaving 3 bases of the junction unmatched. The V gene's germline CDR1 is MNHEY and CDR2 SMNVEV (reference sequence). This chain's CDR3 is CASRGTGGGEQFF. The DNA of the CDR3 is TGTGCCAGCAGGGGGACAGGGGGCGGTGAGCAGTTCTTC.

The chain uses TRBV7-2 and TRBJ1-1; D ambiguous. Trimming took off 1 base at V and 5 bases at J, with 14 bases between the two ends. Germline V gene sequence: CDR1 SGHTA, CDR2 FQGNSA. This CDR3 comprises 15 residues. CDR3 DNA sequence: TGTGCCAGCAGCTTAGAAGGCGGGATTGGGACTGAAGCTTTCTTT. It is translated as CASSLEGGIGTEAFF.

This sequence joins TRBV27 and TRBJ2-1, with 10 bases matching TRBD2. V was pared by 5 bases and J by 1 base, with 5 bases of the junction left unmatched. The CDR3 is 16 residues long. CDR1 is MNHEY and CDR2 is SMNVEV in the germline V gene (reference sequence). CDR3 amino acids: CASSPSTSGSYNEQFF. The CDR3 DNA sequence: TGTGCCAGCAGTCCCTCGACTAGCGGGTCCTACAATGAGCAGTTCTTC.

CDR3 coding DNA: TGCAGCGTTTTGGGCGGGATTGAGGTCGAGCAGTACTTC. Protein: CSVLGGIEVEQYF. The rearrangement links TRBV29-1 to TRBJ2-7, with a tentative D call TRBD2 (6 bases). The CDR3 loop spans 13 amino acids. CDR1 is SQVTM and CDR2 is ANQGSEA in the germline V gene. The V end lost 5 bases, the J end lost 6 bases, and 17 bases lay between the germline ends.

This sequence joins TRBV6-1 and TRBJ2-4, with D possibly being TRBD2 (6 bases). The V gene lost 3 bases and the J gene lost 2 bases, with 14 bases spanning the gap. Germline lookup yields CDR1 MNHNS and CDR2 SASEGT. The CDR3 contains 16 residues. CDR3 loop: CASSESGEMTKNIQYF. CDR3 coding DNA: TGTGCCAGCAGTGAGTCGGGGGAGATGACCAAAAACATTCAGTACTTC.

This chain uses TRBV7-9 with TRBJ2-1; TRBD1 aligns across 8 bases. Germline V CDR1 and CDR2: SEHNR, FQNEAQ (reference sequence). The CDR3 is made up of 17 amino acids. The V segment lost 5 bases and the J segment 10 bases; nucleotides outside the gene matches: 19. CDR3 protein: CASSRNVGTGHLKEQFF. CDR3 DNA sequence: TGTGCCAGCAGCCGCAATGTCGGGACAGGTCATCTCAAGGAGCAGTTCTTC.

The rearrangement uses TRBV6-5 and TRBJ2-3, with unresolved D. Trimming removed 6 bases at V and 2 bases at J, with 12 bases between. The CDR3 is made up of 14 amino acids. CDR1 is MNHEY, CDR2 SVGAGI, per germline. DNA for the CDR3: TGTGCCAGCAGAGCCCACACAGACACAGATACGCAGTATTTT. It yields the protein CASRAHTDTDTQYF.

The chain links TRBV6-1 to TRBJ1-5; the D is unclear. The CDR3 is made up of 14 amino acids. From germline, CDR1 is MNHNS and CDR2 SASEGT. V lost 8 bases, J lost 2 bases, and 13 bases lay in between. CDR3 DNA: TGTGCCAGCCGTCGGGTCGGGGGCAATCAGCCCCAGCATTTT. Translating it yields CASRRVGGNQPQHF.

V is TRBV5-1 and J is TRBJ1-5, with TRBD1 matching over 9 bases. This CDR3 spans 17 amino acids. Germline loops: CDR1 SGHRS, CDR2 YFSETQ. Trimming cost V 0 bases and J 3 bases; bases outside gene matches: 7. The CDR3: CASSLGDRDRDNQPQHF. CDR3 nucleotides: TGCGCCAGCAGCTTGGGGGACCGGGACAGGGACAATCAGCCCCAGCATTTT.

For this clone: Other nucleotide sequences from this sample produce the same CDR3. The rearrangement uses TRBV27 and TRBJ2-7; TRBD2 matches 8 bases. Trimming removed 4 bases from V and 0 bases from J; junction bases left unmatched: 5. Germline values: CDR1 MNHEY, CDR2 SMNVEV (reference sequence). This CDR3 has 15 residues. CDR3 amino acids: CASSSLAGPSYEQYF. The CDR3 nucleotides read TGTGCCAGCAGTTCGTTAGCGGGACCCTCCTACGAGCAGTACTTC.

This rearrangement joins TRBV25-1 to TRBJ2-5; 7 bases agree with TRBD1. Germline-derived CDR1 and CDR2 are MGHDK and SYGVNS. The J segment lost 0 bases and the V segment lost 5 bases, leaving 3 bases of the junction unmatched. The CDR3 covers 14 residues. The CDR3 nucleotides are TGTGCCAGCAGTTACACAGGGGACCAAGAGACCCAGTACTTC. Protein sequence: CASSYTGDQETQYF.

CDR3 DNA: TGTGCCTGGAGTGGTCAGGGACAGGGAGGCGAGCAGTACTTC. Encoded protein: CAWSGQGQGGEQYF. The rearrangement uses TRBV30 and TRBJ2-7; 9 bases are shared with TRBD1. The trim removed 1 base at V and 6 bases at J, leaving 7 bases unmatched. Germline V gives CDR1 GTSNPN, CDR2 SVGIG (reference sequence). The CDR3 is 14 residues long.

The chain recombines TRBV27 with TRBJ2-4, with 7 bases matching TRBD2. Germline V CDR1 and CDR2: MNHEY, SMNVEV (reference sequence). The CDR3 loop spans 17 amino acids. J gave up 2 bases and V 5 bases, and 12 bases lay outside the gene matches. CDR3: CASSPDMPSGPKNIQYF. As DNA, the CDR3 is TGTGCCAGCAGTCCGGACATGCCTAGCGGTCCCAAAAACATTCAGTACTTC.

In this sample, this clone turned up a few times. The chain is built from TRBV28 and TRBJ2-3; D perhaps matches TRBD2 (6 bases). The CDR3 covers 13 residues. The V gene lost 10 bases and the J gene lost 3 bases, with 14 bases spanning the gap. CDR1 MDHEN and CDR2 SYDVKM come from the germline V gene. The CDR3 DNA sequence: TGTGCCACCACGGCGGGGAAGACAGATACGCAGTATTTT. Translated: CATTAGKTDTQYF.

A single count supports this clone. This chain links TRBV15 with TRBJ1-3; TRBD1 might be the D (6 bases). This CDR3 contains 16 residues. CDR1 is LNHNV and CDR2 is YYDKDF in the germline V gene (reference sequence). V was pared by 1 base and J by 4 bases, with 14 bases between. CDR3 loop: CATSRASTGPGNTIYF. In nucleotides, the CDR3 is TGTGCCACCAGCAGAGCTTCGACAGGACCCGGAAACACCATATATTTT.

The chain is built from TRBV5-1 and TRBJ2-1, with TRBD1 matching 8 bases. The CDR3 has 19 residues. After removal of 4 bases from V and 7 bases from J, the junction contained 22 bases not matched to a gene. CDR1 and CDR2 (germline): SGHRS, YFSETQ. CDR3 protein: CASSHGAWTGTFGRNEQFF. The CDR3 region has the DNA TGCGCCAGCAGCCACGGTGCCTGGACAGGGACGTTCGGTAGGAATGAGCAGTTCTTC. Full variable domain (missing parts from reference TRBV5-1 and TRBJ2-1): KAGVTQTPRYLIKTRGQQVTLSCSPISGHRSVSWYQQTPGQGLQFLFEYFSETQRNKGNFPGRFSGRQFSNSRSEMNVSTLELGDSALYLCASSHGAWTGTFGRNEQFFGPGTRLTVL.

The rearrangement joins TRBV4-1 to TRBJ2-1, with TRBD1 identical over 9 bases. Losses at the gene ends were 3 bases for V and 7 bases for J; bases not matched to a gene: 7. This CDR3 is built from 15 residues. Germline loops: CDR1 MGHRA, CDR2 YSYEKL. The CDR3 nucleotides read TGCGCCAGCAGCCACGGGACAGGGAGAGGGAATGAGCAGTTCTTC. Its protein is CASSHGTGRGNEQFF.

The rearrangement links TRBV28 to TRBJ1-3, with a weak D call TRBD1 (6 bases). CDR1 MDHEN and CDR2 SYDVKM come from the germline V gene. The CDR3 consists of 19 residues. The germline V and J ends were trimmed by 6 bases and 2 bases, with 26 bases remaining between them. The CDR3 sequence: CASSTPGHGPQGTGNTIYF. CDR3 sequence (DNA): TGTGCCAGCAGCACTCCCGGGCATGGTCCCCAGGGGACTGGAAACACCATATATTTT.

This clone was seen once. The chain employs TRBV5-1 and TRBJ1-1, with 8 bases identical to TRBD1. The CDR3 loop spans 15 amino acids. With V trimmed by 5 bases and J by 0 bases, 6 bases remained unmatched. Per the germline V gene, CDR1 is SGHRS and CDR2 is YFSETQ. The CDR3 spells CASRFGQGLNTEAFF. The CDR3 DNA reads as TGCGCCAGCAGGTTCGGACAGGGTTTGAACACTGAAGCTTTCTTT.

The chain joins TRBV5-1 to TRBJ1-1, with TRBD1 matching over 11 bases. There are 14 residues in the CDR3. Germline V gene sequence: CDR1 SGHRS, CDR2 YFSETQ. Trimming at V came to 4 bases and at J to 11 bases, leaving 10 bases not matched to a gene. The CDR3 DNA reads as TGCGCCAGCAGCGGGCCAGGACAGGGGGCCGGGGCTTTCTTT. It is translated as CASSGPGQGAGAFF.

The V and J genes are TRBV5-1 and TRBJ2-5; D might be TRBD1 (6 bases). The CDR3 extends over 17 amino acids. Trimming pared 1 base from V and 2 bases from J, leaving 18 bases between. Germline V gene sequence: CDR1 SGHRS, CDR2 YFSETQ. CDR3 bases: TGCGCCAGCAGCTTGACCCCTCCCGGACAGCCGCAAGAGACCCAGTACTTC. This codes for CASSLTPPGQPQETQYF.

V gene TRBV4-2 combines with J gene TRBJ2-1, with 12 bases fitting TRBD2. The CDR3 runs to 18 residues. The V and J ends lost 5 bases and 0 bases, in that order; junction bases with no gene match: 8. Per the germline V gene, CDR1 is LGHNA and CDR2 is YNFKEQ. The CDR3 DNA reads TGTGCCAGCAGCAAACCGGGACTAGCGGGTAGCTCCTACAATGAGCAGTTCTTC. It encodes CASSKPGLAGSSYNEQFF.